This is a list of T cell receptor beta chains from one sample in a study of T cells in Graves' hyperthyroidism and ophthalmopathy. From the multiplex PCR reads, TCRdb called clonotypes with MiXCR, one entry per CDR3 protein. The profile shows roughly 700,000 distinct CDR3 sequences, 30% to 40% of them singletons. The sequenced material came from blood. The source of these receptors is a woman in her forties with Graves' hyperthyroidism. The CDR3 runs from the conserved cysteine through the conserved F or W. The D gene is left open where the match is weak. Only part of the rows carry a size: once, few, many, or a class if the clone is expanded.

CDR3 | DNA | D | size | J | V
CSASTRRVIGQYF | TGCAGTGCTTCGACACGGAGGGTGATCGGGCAGTACTTC | NA | once | TRBJ2-7 | TRBV20-1
CASKNRVSPLHF | TGTGCCAGCAAAAACAGGGTTTCACCCCTCCACTTT | NA | many | TRBJ1-6 | TRBV7-2
CASSPGPGPGNTIYF | TGTGCCAGCAGCCCAGGTCCAGGGCCAGGAAACACCATATATTTT | NA | many | TRBJ1-3 | TRBV7-2
CATATVANTEAFF | TGCGCCACGGCGACAGTCGCGAACACTGAAGCTTTCTTT | NA | many | TRBJ1-1 | TRBV10-2
CASSYIREQYF | TGTGCCAGCAGTTACATACGCGAGCAGTACTTC | NA | few | TRBJ2-7 | TRBV6-2/TRBV6-3
CASSLASGASSYNSPLHF | TGTGCCAGCAGCTTAGCTAGCGGGGCAAGCTCCTATAATTCACCCCTCCACTTT | NA | NA | TRBJ1-6 | TRBV7-9
CASSFGGPNQPQHF | TGTGCCAGCAGTTTCGGGGGGCCCAATCAGCCCCAGCATTTT | NA | many | TRBJ1-5 | TRBV7-2
CATSRETAAYEQYF | TGTGCCACCAGCAGAGAAACAGCCGCATACGAGCAGTACTTC | NA | many | TRBJ2-7 | TRBV15
CASSYSPDLEQYF | TGTGCCAGCAGTTACTCGCCGGATTTAGAGCAGTACTTC | NA | NA | TRBJ2-7 | TRBV6-2/TRBV6-3
CSARWTKNTEAFF | TGCAGTGCTAGGTGGACAAAGAACACTGAAGCTTTCTTT | NA | many | TRBJ1-1 | TRBV20-1
CASTGLGQPQHF | TGTGCCAGTACAGGGTTGGGGCAGCCCCAGCATTTT | NA | many | TRBJ1-5 | TRBV19
CASSTGQSGNTIYF | TGTGCCAGCAGTACCGGACAGTCTGGAAACACCATATATTTT | NA | few | TRBJ1-3 | TRBV6-1
CASSPQADRGRNEQYF | TGTGCCAGCAGCCCCCAAGCGGACAGGGGGAGGAACGAGCAGTACTTC | TRBD1 | many | TRBJ2-7 | TRBV13
CASSFSALYEQYF | TGCGCCAGCAGCTTTTCCGCCCTCTACGAGCAGTACTTC | NA | NA | TRBJ2-7 | TRBV5-1
CASSFPGTTDTQYF | TGTGCCAGCAGCTTTCCAGGGACCACAGATACGCAGTATTTT | NA | once | TRBJ2-3 | TRBV7-2
CASSQVGGGEAYGYTF | TGCGCCAGCAGCCAAGTCGGCGGGGGGGAGGCCTATGGCTACACCTTC | NA | few | TRBJ1-2 | TRBV4-1
CASSFSGAGELFF | TGTGCCAGCAGTTTTTCGGGAGCAGGGGAGCTGTTTTTT | NA | few | TRBJ2-2 | TRBV12-3/TRBV12-4